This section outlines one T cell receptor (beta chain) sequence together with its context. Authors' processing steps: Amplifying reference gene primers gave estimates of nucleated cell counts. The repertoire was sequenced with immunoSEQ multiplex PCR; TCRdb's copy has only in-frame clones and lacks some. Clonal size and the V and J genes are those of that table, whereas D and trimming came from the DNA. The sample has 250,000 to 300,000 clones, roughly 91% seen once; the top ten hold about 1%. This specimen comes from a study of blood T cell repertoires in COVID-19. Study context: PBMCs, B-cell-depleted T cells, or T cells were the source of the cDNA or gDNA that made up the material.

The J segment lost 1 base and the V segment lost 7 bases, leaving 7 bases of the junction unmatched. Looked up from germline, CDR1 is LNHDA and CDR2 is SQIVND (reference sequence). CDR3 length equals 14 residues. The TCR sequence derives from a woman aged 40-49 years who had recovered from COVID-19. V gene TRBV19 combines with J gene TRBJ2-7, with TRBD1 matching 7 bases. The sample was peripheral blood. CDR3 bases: TGTGCCAGTACCGCGACAGGGAATTCCTACGAGCAGTACTTC. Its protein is CASTATGNSYEQYF.